These 30 T cell receptor beta chains were all obtained from the same sample, sequenced in a study of CD8+CD57+ T cells in acquired aplastic anemia. TCR beta VDJ combinations and CDR3 sequences were profiled from genomic DNA. TCRdb reprocessed the reads with MiXCR, giving one entry per CDR3 protein. The sample carries approximately 200,000 distinct CDR3 sequences, roughly 57% recorded once. Specimen: sorted CD4+, CD8+, or CD8+CD57+ T cells (not recorded which) from PBMCs. The receptors were sampled from a human donor in good health.

The gene calls are TRBV10-3 and TRBJ2-1, with 7 bases lining up with TRBD1. CDR1 and CDR2 (germline): ENHRY, SYGVKD. With 6 bases clipped from V and 7 bases from J, the junction kept 6 bases outside the gene matches. The CDR3 contains 13 residues. CDR3 sequence reads: CAISEGQINEQFF. The CDR3, as DNA: TGTGCCATCAGCGAGGGACAGATTAATGAGCAGTTCTTC.

This clonotype appeared once. This likely comes from a read error, as the CDR3 has no conserved phenylalanine or tryptophan at its end. The rearrangement joins TRBV19 to TRBJ2-3; the match to TRBD2 covers 7 bases. The CDR3 is 18 amino acids. Losses at the gene ends were 3 bases for V and 0 bases for J; bases not matched to a gene: 12. Germline V gene sequence: CDR1 LNHDA, CDR2 SQIVND (reference sequence). The DNA for the CDR3 is TGTGCCAGTAGTATCCCCCTAGTTCGCGGGAGTAGCACAGATACGCAGTATCTT. Protein sequence: CASSIPLVRGSSTDTQYL.

The CDR3 DNA sequence: TGTGCCAGCAGCTTACTTGAGAACACTGAAGCTTTCTTT. Translation gives CASSLLENTEAFF. The chain couples TRBV7-3 to TRBJ1-1; D ambiguous. The V and J ends lost 2 bases and 1 base respectively, with 5 bases between them. Germline loops: CDR1 SGHTA, CDR2 FQGTGA. CDR3 length: 13 residues.

The chain joins TRBV11-2 to TRBJ2-7; D is unresolved. The V and J ends lost 0 bases and 2 bases respectively, with 8 bases between them. CDR1 and CDR2 (germline): SGHAT, FQNNGV. This CDR3 has 14 residues. CDR3 nucleotide sequence: TGTGCCAGCAGCTTAGAGGGTGGGACCTACGAGCAGTACTTC. Its translation: CASSLEGGTYEQYF.

This chain joins TRBV10-3 and TRBJ2-2, with 10 bases matching TRBD2. With 2 bases clipped from V and 0 bases from J, the junction kept 0 bases outside the gene matches. Per germline, CDR1 ENHRY and CDR2 SYGVKD. The CDR3 contains 16 residues. This CDR3 reads CAISEGLAANTGELFF. The DNA for the CDR3 is TGTGCCATCAGTGAGGGACTAGCGGCGAACACCGGGGAGCTGTTTTTT.

J is TRBJ2-5 and V is TRBV29-1; the D gene could be TRBD1 or TRBD2 (5 bases each). The CDR3 totals 12 residues. Germline CDR1 reads SQVTM; CDR2 reads ANQGSEA. The V end lost 8 bases, the J end lost 5 bases, and 15 bases lay between the germline ends. CDR3 nucleotides: TGCAGCACCAGAGGCAGGGAGGAGACCCAGTACTTC. Translation gives CSTRGREETQYF.

Comment on this clonotype: This CDR3 fails to terminate in the conserved phenylalanine or tryptophan, so it likely reflects a read error. This chain joins TRBV9 and TRBJ1-3, with D unresolved. Germline-derived CDR1 and CDR2 are SGDLS and YYNGEE. Trimming shortened V by 0 bases and J by 2 bases, and 9 bases separated the two germline ends. This CDR3 region has 15 residues. The CDR3, as DNA: TGTGCCAGCAGCGTAGCTTTGGGTGCTGGAAACACCATATATTCT. Protein sequence: CASSVALGAGNTIYS.

The DNA of the CDR3 is TGCAGCGTTGAAGATCCGTCGCGACGTACAGATACGCAGTATTTT. It is translated as CSVEDPSRRTDTQYF. The gene calls are TRBV29-1 and TRBJ2-3; D uncertain. V was trimmed by 0 bases and J by 3 bases, leaving 13 bases between them. From germline, CDR1 is SQVTM and CDR2 ANQGSEA. The length of the CDR3 is 15 residues.

The V gene is TRBV7-2, the J gene TRBJ1-5; TRBD1 matches 10 bases. CDR3 length: 15 amino acids. The germline CDR1 and CDR2 sequences are SGHTA and FQGNSA. After removal of 4 bases from V and 11 bases from J, the junction contained 11 bases not matched to a gene. The CDR3, as DNA: TGTGCCAGCAGCTCGGCGGACAGGGGGGAAAGATCCCAGCATTTT. Protein sequence: CASSSADRGERSQHF.

CDR3 amino acids: CASRLRDSAYEQYF. CDR3 sequence (DNA): TGTGCCAGCCGACTGCGGGACAGTGCCTACGAGCAGTACTTC. The chain has TRBV12-3 or TRBV12-4 and TRBJ2-7; D perhaps matches TRBD1 (7 bases). This CDR3 has 14 residues. Trimming took off 8 bases at V and 2 bases at J, with 16 bases between the two ends.

The rearrangement links TRBV2 to TRBJ1-1, with a tentative D call TRBD1 (6 bases). V lost 1 base and J 4 bases, leaving 10 bases between the germline ends. The CDR3 spans 14 residues. The germline gives CDR1 SNHLY, CDR2 FYNNEI. This CDR3 is CASSEGRGRTEAFF. The CDR3 DNA reads as TGTGCCAGCAGTGAAGGCAGGGGTCGCACTGAAGCTTTCTTT.

V and J are TRBV29-1 and TRBJ1-2; no firm D call. Per germline, CDR1 SQVTM and CDR2 ANQGSEA. V shed 6 bases and J shed 5 bases, with 10 bases lying between them. The CDR3 totals 11 residues. The CDR3 nucleotides read TGCAGCGTCGACGGCCCTTATGGCTACACCTTC. Translated, it gives CSVDGPYGYTF.

J is TRBJ1-2 and V is TRBV5-1, with D possibly being TRBD1 (6 bases). Germline assignment: CDR1 SGHRS and CDR2 YFSETQ. The CDR3 consists of 14 residues. Trimming pared 5 bases from V and 8 bases from J, leaving 19 bases between. The CDR3 protein is CASRSGGGRWGYTF. CDR3 sequence (DNA): TGCGCCAGCAGATCAGGAGGGGGGCGCTGGGGCTACACCTTC.

The J gene is TRBJ1-1, the V gene TRBV7-2; no firm D call. CDR3 length: 16 residues. Germline CDR1 is SGHTA and CDR2 is FQGNSA. Between the trimmed V and J ends, which lost 2 bases and 2 bases, there was a span of 15 bases. The CDR3 is CASSLKIHGFNTEAFF. CDR3 bases: TGTGCCAGCAGCTTAAAAATACACGGCTTTAACACTGAAGCTTTCTTT.

This clonotype appeared a few times. The V gene is TRBV19, the J gene TRBJ1-5, with TRBD1 as a possible D gene (6 bases). V shed 6 bases and J shed 0 bases, with 6 bases lying between them. The CDR3 consists of 13 residues. Germline V CDR1 and CDR2: LNHDA, SQIVND (reference sequence). In DNA form, the CDR3 reads TGTGCCAGTAGAGGGGGTAGCAATCAGCCCCAGCATTTT. It encodes CASRGGSNQPQHF.

The sample holds many counts of this clonotype. The J gene is TRBJ2-7, the V gene TRBV5-8, with a weak D call TRBD1 (6 bases). Germline V lookup: CDR1 SGHTS, CDR2 YDEGEE. The length of the CDR3 is 16 residues. V was cut by 0 bases and J by 1 base, with 14 bases left in between. The CDR3 is CASSLDSGVVSYEQYF. The CDR3 bases are TGTGCCAGCAGCTTGGACTCAGGGGTTGTTTCCTACGAGCAGTACTTC.

This clonotype was recorded many times. The chain couples TRBV5-1 to TRBJ1-2; 8 nucleotides line up with TRBD1. Per the germline V gene, CDR1 is SGHRS and CDR2 is YFSETQ. CDR3 size: 12 residues. Losses at the gene ends were 3 bases for V and 8 bases for J; bases not matched to a gene: 3. The CDR3, as DNA: TGCGCCAGCAGCTCGACAGGGGACGGCTACACCTTC. Translation gives CASSSTGDGYTF.

This clonotype was recorded a few times. This chain connects TRBV29-1 to TRBJ2-1; 8 bases map to TRBD1. CDR1 SQVTM and CDR2 ANQGSEA come from the germline V gene. This CDR3 comprises 11 residues. V lost 5 bases to trimming and J lost 10 bases; unmatched junction nucleotides: 4. As DNA, the CDR3 is TGCAGCGTTTGGGACAGGAAGGAGCAGTTCTTC. Amino acids: CSVWDRKEQFF.

A note on this clonotype: A read error is possible here, since a much larger clone lies one base away. CDR3 region: CASGILQGVADTQYF. CDR3 DNA sequence: TGTGCCAGCGGTATACTACAGGGGGTTGCAGATACGCAGTATTTT. The chain carries TRBV6-2 or TRBV6-3 and TRBJ2-3; 8 bases are a match to TRBD1. Germline CDR1 and CDR2: MNHEY and SVGEGT. The CDR3 is 15 residues long. V trimming: 8 bases; J trimming: 4 bases; junction bases outside the gene matches: 11.

V and J are TRBV7-3 and TRBJ1-1, with a weak D call TRBD1 (5 bases). CDR1 is SGHTA and CDR2 is FQGTGA in the germline V gene. Trimming took 4 bases from V and 7 from J, leaving 13 bases between them. The CDR3 is 13 residues long. CDR3 DNA sequence: TGTGCCAGCAGCTCTCCAGGGTGGGGTGAAGCTTTCTTT. It specifies CASSSPGWGEAFF.

This CDR3 is CASSWTGGFGDTQYF. The CDR3 nucleotides read TGTGCCAGCAGCTGGACGGGGGGCTTTGGCGATACGCAGTATTTT. The V and J genes are TRBV7-3 and TRBJ2-3, with D possibly being TRBD2 (7 bases). CDR1 is SGHTA, CDR2 FQGTGA, per germline. The CDR3 has 15 residues. Trimming shortened V by 4 bases and J by 6 bases, and 17 bases separated the two germline ends.

The chain combines TRBV7-2 with TRBJ2-3; D gene uncertain. The CDR3 extends over 12 amino acids. CDR1 and CDR2 (germline): SGHTA, FQGNSA. V was shortened by 2 bases and J by 5 bases, with 5 bases between the two germline ends. CDR3 nucleotides: TGTGCCAGCAGCTTATTTCAAGATACGCAGTATTTT. Encoded protein: CASSLFQDTQYF.

This chain uses TRBV12-3 or TRBV12-4 with TRBJ2-2, with a weak D call TRBD2 (6 bases). The V end lost 2 bases, the J end lost 6 bases, and 13 bases lay between the germline ends. The CDR3 is made up of 15 amino acids. The CDR3, as DNA: TGTGCCAGCAGTTTAAGGAGGGTCGGGTCCGGGGAGCTGTTTTTT. Residues: CASSLRRVGSGELFF.

Many counts were recorded for this clonotype. CDR3 DNA: TGTGCCAGCAGTGTAAACTACGAGCAGTACTTC. This encodes CASSVNYEQYF. The chain uses TRBV6-2 or TRBV6-3 and TRBJ2-7; D gene unclear. Germline values: CDR1 MNHEY, CDR2 SVGEGT. The CDR3 sequence is 11 residues long. Trimming removed 5 bases from V and 3 bases from J, with 5 bases in between.

The chain uses TRBV15 and TRBJ2-2, with D unclear. Trimming took 1 base from V and 4 from J, leaving 7 bases between them. CDR3 length: 14 residues. Germline V gene lookup returns CDR1 LNHNV and CDR2 YYDKDF (reference sequence). This CDR3 reads CATSRGQVTGELFF. CDR3 in DNA: TGTGCCACCAGCAGAGGGCAAGTCACCGGGGAGCTGTTTTTT.

J is TRBJ2-3 and V is TRBV9, with 16 bases that match TRBD2. The CDR3 has 16 residues. CDR1 SGDLS and CDR2 YYNGEE come from the germline V gene. The J segment lost 13 bases and the V segment lost 3 bases, leaving 11 bases of the junction unmatched. CDR3: CASSGAGTSGGARKYF. The CDR3 DNA reads as TGTGCCAGCAGCGGAGCTGGGACTAGCGGGGGGGCCCGAAAGTATTTT.

This rearrangement joins TRBV2 to TRBJ2-7; 11 positions match TRBD2. Germline values: CDR1 SNHLY, CDR2 FYNNEI. The CDR3 consists of 18 residues. J was trimmed by 0 bases and V by 4 bases; bases with no gene match: 11. This CDR3 reads CASSALLAGALFSYEQYF. The CDR3 DNA is TGTGCCAGCAGTGCTCTACTAGCGGGGGCCTTATTCTCCTACGAGCAGTACTTC.

Many counts were recorded for this clonotype. The V gene is TRBV29-1, the J gene TRBJ2-7; weak D call: TRBD1 (8 bases). CDR1 is SQVTM, CDR2 ANQGSEA, per germline. V dropped 7 bases and J dropped 7 bases, with 23 bases sitting between them. The CDR3 covers 14 residues. The CDR3, as DNA: TGCAGCGCCGCGCGGTGGACAGGGCGGGAGGAGCAGTACTTC. It is translated as CSAARWTGREEQYF.

The rearrangement joins TRBV4-3 to TRBJ2-1; D unresolved. Germline V gene sequence: CDR1 LGHNA, CDR2 YSLEER. This CDR3 has 14 amino acids. V was pared by 4 bases and J by 8 bases, with 15 bases between. This CDR3 is CASSPSSLNDEQFF. DNA of the CDR3: TGCGCCAGCAGCCCCTCCTCCCTTAACGATGAGCAGTTCTTC.

V usage is TRBV7-9 and J usage is TRBJ2-2; D may be TRBD2 (6 bases). The length of the CDR3 is 16 residues. Germline V lookup: CDR1 SEHNR, CDR2 FQNEAQ (reference sequence). The V gene lost 1 base and the J gene lost 5 bases, with 14 bases spanning the gap. The chain's CDR3 is CASSLGAGSGTGELFF. The CDR3 nucleotides are TGTGCCAGCAGCTTAGGGGCGGGGTCTGGAACCGGGGAGCTGTTTTTT.